This T cell receptor (beta chain) was captured by sequencing in a study of blood T cell repertoires in COVID-19. Overall study: Collection of acute and convalescent COVID-19 samples took place in the United States, Italy and Spain. T cells, B-cell-depleted T cells, or PBMCs provided the cDNA or gDNA that served as material.

Trimming stripped 5 bases from V and 7 bases from J, with 11 bases between. Germline CDR1 MNHEY, CDR2 SVGAGI. The length of the CDR3 is 13 residues. This clone was counted between two and nine times. Participants came from about two dozen US areas, aged roughly 18 to 89 years. Each exposed participant met a COVID-19 case in the 2 weeks preceding study entry. Generated by immunoSEQ multiplex PCR, the TCRdb table keeps only in-frame clones and is missing some. This table holds 200,000 to 250,000 clones, 83% found once. Sequencing was done on a sample of PBMCs or T cells enriched from blood (not recorded which). The sequence was obtained from a woman between 40 and 55 years old who had been exposed to COVID-19. The V gene is TRBV6-5, the J gene TRBJ2-2, with a tentative D call TRBD1 (5 bases). The CDR3 region has the DNA TGTGCCAGCAGTCAGGGTAGTAGCGGGGAGCTGTTTTTT. This sequence encodes CASSQGSSGELFF.